This T cell receptor beta chain was captured in a study of blood T cell repertoires in COVID-19 (dated by TCRdb to about 2020). About the investigation overall: Collaborator samples came from the United States, Italy and Spain and covered acute and convalescent phases of COVID-19. Where available, HLA class I and class II types were taken from metadata supplied by the sample provider and were not determined by assay-based typing. The prospective study material was composed of cDNA or gDNA derived from T cells, B-cell-depleted T cells, or PBMCs. The repertoires were made available in a free public database intended to serve as a resource for research on the immune response to SARS-CoV-2. The samples were drawn from two sources: the first 160 participants of the ongoing ImmuneRACE study, and 1,200 or so subjects contributed by 6 global collaborators. Deeply sampled blood TCRbeta repertoires from subjects exposed to, actively infected with, or recovered from COVID-19 were included in the dataset. Nearly every sample came with metadata listing a de-identified subject ID, COVID-19 status, age in years and sex.

Enrolling through a virtual design, the prospective study's participants ranged in age from roughly 18 to 90 years and lived across 20 to 25 United States geographic areas. To assign participants to cohorts, the prospective study relied on clinical history that participants themselves reported in a screening survey and a study questionnaire. For ImmuneRACE Cohort 3, a participant was defined as recovered based on two consecutive negative NP/OP PCR tests, clearance by a healthcare professional, or resolution of symptoms. Each participant in the prospective study had whole blood, serum and a nasopharyngeal or oropharyngeal swab collected by mobile phlebotomists. Prospective study participants could optionally give additional blood draws and questionnaires over an approximately two-month period. Prospective study blood samples were shipped either frozen or at room temperature before DNA extraction.

General conclusions and limits of the study: The amount of clinical and demographic metadata varied by source and participant and was provided uncurated.

TCRbeta CDR3 regions were amplified from genomic DNA using the immunoSEQ Assay, a bias-controlled multiplex PCR. As for the original processing: The number of nucleated cells in each sample was estimated by amplification of reference gene primers within the assay. To quantify the absolute abundance of each unique TCRbeta CDR3 rearrangement, sequence reads were collapsed and filtered. For each sample, productive Simpson clonality was calculated as the square root of Simpson's diversity index over productive rearrangements. This is the immuneACCESS table as TCRdb keeps it, with only in-frame sequences that have V and J called. A part of the clones is gone; compared with another copy, unresolved V genes explain less than half, and the rest is unexplained. V and J calls and clone size are those listed in that table; D and trimming were worked out from the DNA. Recorded for this sample are 60,000 to 70,000 clones; around nine tenths of them occurred a single time. The biggest ten clones account for around a tenth of the sample.

From V the trimming removes 4 bases and from J it removes 7 bases, while the gene matches leave 9 bases of the junction unaccounted for. Based on the germline V gene, the CDR1 and CDR2 sequences are MNHEY and SVGAGI. Measured from the cysteine to the phenylalanine, the CDR3 is 15 residues long. Only the CDR3 DNA stays, 45 bases, in frame from base 1. Concerning this clone itself: Its recognized antigen is unknown. Nothing much larger sits one base from this clone, and base qualities are not available.

The TCR originated in a woman aged 40 to 50 who had recovered from COVID-19. Here the chain combines TRBV6-5 and TRBJ1-4; 7 bases in between match TRBD1. Sample: PBMCs or T cells enriched from blood (not recorded which). In nucleotides, the sequence is TGTGCCAGCAGTTCGCGGTCAGGGGGATTTGAAAAACTGTTTTTT. Protein translation: CASSSRSGGFEKLFF.